Included here is one TCR beta chain sequence, with context. The data were obtained in a study of blood T cell repertoires in COVID-19. Study information: Sites across the United States, Italy and Spain contributed samples from acute and convalescent COVID-19.

Under the authors' procedure: Amplification from reference gene primers served as the basis for estimated nucleated cell counts. Profiling relied on immunoSEQ multiplex PCR, and the TCRdb table lists in-frame clones only, not all of them. The DNA was the basis for D and trimming; V, J and clone size are from that table. Here the sample spans 200,000 to 300,000 clones, around 90% being singletons. Germline CDR1 SGHKS, CDR2 YYEKEE (reference sequence). J was trimmed by 5 bases and V by 4 bases; bases with no gene match: 7. CDR3 length: 15 residues. The Seattle site enrolled patients during active infection and followed them longitudinally.

Sample: peripheral blood. The chain combines TRBV5-5 with TRBJ2-5; TRBD2 agrees at 11 bases. This receptor was identified in a man aged 25 to 40 with COVID-19, enrolled during active disease. The CDR3 loop is CASSTTSGGMETQYF. CDR3 nucleotide sequence: TGTGCCAGCAGCACAACTAGCGGGGGTATGGAGACCCAGTACTTC.